This T cell receptor beta chain is from a study of patients and donors after allogeneic stem cell transplantation. MiXCR was run by TCRdb on the RT-PCR reads, yielding one entry per CDR3 protein. The repertoire consists of 800,000 to 1,000,000 distinct CDR3 sequences, with more than 15% occurring once and the leading ten covering 5% to 7.5%. Trimming took off 6 bases at V and 3 bases at J, with 18 bases between the two ends. Looked up from germline, CDR1 is MDHEN and CDR2 is SYDVKM. The CDR3 consists of 15 residues. Sequenced sample: blood, either unsorted or a sorted T cell fraction (not recorded which). The receptor comes from a human donor who was either an allogeneic HSCT recipient or a stem cell or donor lymphocyte infusion donor (not recorded which). It is not recorded whose cells these are; they may come from a transplant donor. V usage is TRBV28 and J usage is TRBJ2-7, with no clear D. DNA of the CDR3: TGTGCCAGCAGCTACCTTCGTGGTAAGAACTACGAGCAGTACTTC. Translated, it gives CASSYLRGKNYEQYF.